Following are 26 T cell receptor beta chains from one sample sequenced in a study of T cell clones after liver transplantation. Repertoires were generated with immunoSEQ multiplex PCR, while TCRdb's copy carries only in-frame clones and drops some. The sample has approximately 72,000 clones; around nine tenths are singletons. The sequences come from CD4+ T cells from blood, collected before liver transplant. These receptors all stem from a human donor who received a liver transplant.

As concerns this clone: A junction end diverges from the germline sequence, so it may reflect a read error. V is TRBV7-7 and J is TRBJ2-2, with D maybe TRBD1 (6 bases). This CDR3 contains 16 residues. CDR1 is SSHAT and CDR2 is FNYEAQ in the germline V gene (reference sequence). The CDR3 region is CASSATTGSRAGELFF. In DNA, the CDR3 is TGTGCTAGCAGCGCCACGACAGGATCGAGGGCCGGGGAGCTGTTTTTT.

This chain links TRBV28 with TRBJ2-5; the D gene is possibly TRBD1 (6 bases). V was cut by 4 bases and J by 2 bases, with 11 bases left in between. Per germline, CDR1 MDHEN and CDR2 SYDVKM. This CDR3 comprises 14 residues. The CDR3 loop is CASSSSTGQETQYF. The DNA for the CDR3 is TGTGCCAGCAGTTCCAGTACAGGGCAAGAGACCCAGTACTTC.

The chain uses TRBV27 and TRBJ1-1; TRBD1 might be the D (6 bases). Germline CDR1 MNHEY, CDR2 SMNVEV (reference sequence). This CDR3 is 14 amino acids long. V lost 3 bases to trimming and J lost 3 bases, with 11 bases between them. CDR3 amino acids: CASSLIGGYTEAFF. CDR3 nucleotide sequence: TGTGCCAGCAGTTTGATAGGGGGGTACACTGAAGCTTTCTTT.

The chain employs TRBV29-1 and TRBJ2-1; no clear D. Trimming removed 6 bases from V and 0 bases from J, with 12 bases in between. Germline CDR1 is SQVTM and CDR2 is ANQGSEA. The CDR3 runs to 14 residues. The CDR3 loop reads CSVPRESSYNEQFF. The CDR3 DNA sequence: TGCAGCGTACCCCGCGAGAGCTCCTACAATGAGCAGTTCTTC.

CDR3 protein: CASSLSSGSGDTQYF. In nucleotides, the CDR3 is TGTGCCAGCAGCTTAAGTAGTGGGAGTGGAGATACGCAGTATTTT. The genes are TRBV7-2 and TRBJ2-3; tentative D call: TRBD2 (5 bases). V lost 2 bases to trimming and J lost 5 bases, with 14 bases between them. Germline V gene data show CDR1 as SGHTA and CDR2 as FQGNSA. The CDR3 is 15 amino acids.

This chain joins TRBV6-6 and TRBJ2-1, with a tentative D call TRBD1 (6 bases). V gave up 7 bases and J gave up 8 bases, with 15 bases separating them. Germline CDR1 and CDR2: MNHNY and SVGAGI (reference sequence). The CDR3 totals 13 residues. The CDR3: CASTPDSFDEQFF. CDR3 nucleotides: TGTGCCAGCACCCCGGACAGTTTCGATGAGCAGTTCTTC.

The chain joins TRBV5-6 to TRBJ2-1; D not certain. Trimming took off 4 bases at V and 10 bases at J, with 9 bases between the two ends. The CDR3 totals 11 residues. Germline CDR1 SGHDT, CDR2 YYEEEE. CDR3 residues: CASSDAWEQFF. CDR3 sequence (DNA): TGTGCCAGCAGCGACGCATGGGAGCAGTTCTTC.

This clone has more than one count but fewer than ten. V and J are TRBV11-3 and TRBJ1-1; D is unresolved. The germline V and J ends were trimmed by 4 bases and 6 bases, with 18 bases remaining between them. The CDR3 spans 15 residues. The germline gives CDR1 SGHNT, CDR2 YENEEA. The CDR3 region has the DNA TGTGCCAGCAGCTCCCCTCAGGATGGTCGCCCTGAAGCTTTCTTT. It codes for CASSSPQDGRPEAFF.

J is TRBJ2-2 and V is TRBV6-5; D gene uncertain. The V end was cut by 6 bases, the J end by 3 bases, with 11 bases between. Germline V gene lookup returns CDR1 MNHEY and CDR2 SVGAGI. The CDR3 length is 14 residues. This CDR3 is CASRSPGDTGELFF. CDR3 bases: TGTGCCAGCAGATCACCTGGGGACACCGGGGAGCTGTTTTTT.

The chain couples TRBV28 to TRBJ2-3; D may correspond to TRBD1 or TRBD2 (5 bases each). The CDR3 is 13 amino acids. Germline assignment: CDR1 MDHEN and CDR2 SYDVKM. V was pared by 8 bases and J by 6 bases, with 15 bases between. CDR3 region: CASGFGGADTQYF. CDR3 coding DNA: TGTGCCAGCGGCTTTGGGGGAGCGGATACGCAGTATTTT. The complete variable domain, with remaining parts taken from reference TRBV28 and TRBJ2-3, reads DVKVTQSSRYLVKRTGEKVFLECVQDMDHENMFWYRQDPGLGLRLIYFSYDVKMKEKGDIPEGYSVSREKKERFSLILESASTNQTSMYLCASGFGGADTQYFGPGTRLTVL.

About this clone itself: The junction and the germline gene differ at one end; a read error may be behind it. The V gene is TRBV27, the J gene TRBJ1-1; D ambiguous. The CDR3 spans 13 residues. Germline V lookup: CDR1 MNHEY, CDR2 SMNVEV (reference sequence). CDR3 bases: TGTGCCAGCAGTGATTACCGGAACGCTGAAGCTTTCTTT. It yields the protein CASSDYRNAEAFF.

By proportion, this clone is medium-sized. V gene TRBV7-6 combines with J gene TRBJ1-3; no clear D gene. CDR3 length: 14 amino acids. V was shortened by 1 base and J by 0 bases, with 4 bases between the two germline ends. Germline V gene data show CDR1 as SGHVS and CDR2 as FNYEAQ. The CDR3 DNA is TGTGCCAGCAGCTTAGGCAACTCTGGAAACACCATATATTTT. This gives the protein CASSLGNSGNTIYF. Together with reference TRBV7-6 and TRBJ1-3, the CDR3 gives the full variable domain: GAGVSQSPRYKVTKRGQDVALRCDPISGHVSLYWYRQALGQGPEFLTYFNYEAQQDKSGLPNDRFSAERPEGSISTLTIQRTEQRDSAMYRCASSLGNSGNTIYFGEGSWLTVV.

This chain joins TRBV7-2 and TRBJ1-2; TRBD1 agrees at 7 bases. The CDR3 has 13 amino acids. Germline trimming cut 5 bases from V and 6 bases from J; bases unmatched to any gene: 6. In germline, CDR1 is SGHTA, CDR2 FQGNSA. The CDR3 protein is CASSRLGTDGYTF. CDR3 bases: TGTGCCAGCAGCCGCCTTGGGACAGATGGCTACACCTTC. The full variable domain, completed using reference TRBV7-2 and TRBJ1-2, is GAGVSQSPSNKVTEKGKDVELRCDPISGHTALYWYRQSLGQGLEFLIYFQGNSAPDKSGLPSDRFSAERTGGSVSTLTIQRTQQEDSAVYLCASSRLGTDGYTFGSGTRLTVV.

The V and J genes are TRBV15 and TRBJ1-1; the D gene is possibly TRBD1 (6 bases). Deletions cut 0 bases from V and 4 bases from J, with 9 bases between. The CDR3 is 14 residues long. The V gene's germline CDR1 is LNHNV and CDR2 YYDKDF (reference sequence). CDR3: CATSRERGITEAFF. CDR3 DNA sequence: TGTGCCACCAGCAGAGAGAGGGGGATCACTGAAGCTTTCTTT.

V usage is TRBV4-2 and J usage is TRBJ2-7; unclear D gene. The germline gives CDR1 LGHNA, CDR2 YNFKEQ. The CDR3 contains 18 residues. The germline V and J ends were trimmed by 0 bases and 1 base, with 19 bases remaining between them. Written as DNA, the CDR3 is TGTGCCAGCAGCCAAGACCAGTCGATTCTTACTCTTTCCTACGAGCAGTACTTC. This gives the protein CASSQDQSILTLSYEQYF.

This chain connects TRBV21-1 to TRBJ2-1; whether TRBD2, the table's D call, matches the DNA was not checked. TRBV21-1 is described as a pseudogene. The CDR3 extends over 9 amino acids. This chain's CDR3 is CATSNEQFF. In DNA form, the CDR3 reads TGTGCCACCTCCAATGAGCAGTTCTTC.

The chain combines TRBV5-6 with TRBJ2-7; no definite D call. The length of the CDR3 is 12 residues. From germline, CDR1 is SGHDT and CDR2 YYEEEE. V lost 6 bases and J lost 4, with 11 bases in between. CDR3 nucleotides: TGTGCCAGCACCAAGCAGGAGTACGAGCAGTACTTC. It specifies CASTKQEYEQYF.

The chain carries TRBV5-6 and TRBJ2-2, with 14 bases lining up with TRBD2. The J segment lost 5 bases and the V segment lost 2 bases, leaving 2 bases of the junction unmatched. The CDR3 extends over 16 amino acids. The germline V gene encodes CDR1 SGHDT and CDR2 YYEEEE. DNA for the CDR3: TGTGCCAGCAGCTTCGGACTAGCGGGAGGTACCGGGGAGCTGTTTTTT. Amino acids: CASSFGLAGGTGELFF.

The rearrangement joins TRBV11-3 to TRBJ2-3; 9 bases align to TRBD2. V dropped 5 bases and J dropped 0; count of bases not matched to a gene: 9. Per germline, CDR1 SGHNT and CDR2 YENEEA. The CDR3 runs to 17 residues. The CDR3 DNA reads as TGTGCCAGCAGCCGGGGTGCGGGAGGGCGGAGCACAGATACGCAGTATTTT. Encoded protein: CASSRGAGGRSTDTQYF. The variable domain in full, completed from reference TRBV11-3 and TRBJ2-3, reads EAGVVQSPRYKIIEKKQPVAFWCNPISGHNTLYWYLQNLGQGPELLIRYENEEAVDDSQLPKDRFSAERLKGVDSTLKIQPAELGDSAVYLCASSRGAGGRSTDTQYFGPGTRLTVL.

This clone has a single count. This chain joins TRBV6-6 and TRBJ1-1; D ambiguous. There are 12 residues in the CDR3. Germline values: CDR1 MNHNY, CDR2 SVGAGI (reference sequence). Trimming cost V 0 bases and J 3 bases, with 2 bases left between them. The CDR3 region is CASSYSYTEAFF. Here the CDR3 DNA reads TGTGCCAGCAGTTACTCATACACTGAAGCTTTCTTT.

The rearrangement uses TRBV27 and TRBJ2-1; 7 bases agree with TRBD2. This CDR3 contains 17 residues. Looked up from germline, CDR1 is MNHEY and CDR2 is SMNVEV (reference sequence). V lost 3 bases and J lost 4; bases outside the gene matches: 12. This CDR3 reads CASSFSSGGAGYNEQFF. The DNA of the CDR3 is TGTGCCAGCAGTTTCAGTAGCGGAGGAGCGGGGTACAATGAGCAGTTCTTC.

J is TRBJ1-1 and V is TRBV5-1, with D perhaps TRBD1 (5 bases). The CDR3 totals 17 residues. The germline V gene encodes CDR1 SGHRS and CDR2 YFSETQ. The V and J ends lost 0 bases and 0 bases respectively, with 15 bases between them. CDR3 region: CASSLGAGSTLNTEAFF. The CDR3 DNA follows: TGCGCCAGCAGCTTGGGGGCAGGGAGCACCCTGAACACTGAAGCTTTCTTT. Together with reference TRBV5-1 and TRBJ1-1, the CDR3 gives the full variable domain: KAGVTQTPRYLIKTRGQQVTLSCSPISGHRSVSWYQQTPGQGLQFLFEYFSETQRNKGNFPGRFSGRQFSNSRSEMNVSTLELGDSALYLCASSLGAGSTLNTEAFFGQGTRLTVV.

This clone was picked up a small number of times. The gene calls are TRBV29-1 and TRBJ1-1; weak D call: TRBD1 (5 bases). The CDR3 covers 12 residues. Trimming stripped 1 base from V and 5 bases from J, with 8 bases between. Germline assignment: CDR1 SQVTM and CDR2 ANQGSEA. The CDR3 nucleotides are TGCAGCGTTGAAGGACAGAAGACTGAAGCTTTCTTT. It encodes CSVEGQKTEAFF.

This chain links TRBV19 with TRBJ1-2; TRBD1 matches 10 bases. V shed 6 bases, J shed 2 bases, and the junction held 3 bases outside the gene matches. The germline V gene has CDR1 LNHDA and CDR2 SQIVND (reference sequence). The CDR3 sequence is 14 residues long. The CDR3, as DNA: TGTGCCAGTAGCCGGACAGGGGGGAACTATGGCTACACCTTC. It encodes CASSRTGGNYGYTF.

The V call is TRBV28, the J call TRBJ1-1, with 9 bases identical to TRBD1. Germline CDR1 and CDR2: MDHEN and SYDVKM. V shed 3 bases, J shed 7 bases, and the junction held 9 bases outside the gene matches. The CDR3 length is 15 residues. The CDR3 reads CASSLGGQGNGEAFF. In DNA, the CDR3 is TGTGCCAGCAGTTTGGGTGGACAGGGGAATGGTGAAGCTTTCTTT.

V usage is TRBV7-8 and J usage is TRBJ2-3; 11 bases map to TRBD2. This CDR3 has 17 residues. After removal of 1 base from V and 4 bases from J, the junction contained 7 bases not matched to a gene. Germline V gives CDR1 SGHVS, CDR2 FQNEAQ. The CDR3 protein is CASSLDFSGRGADTQYF. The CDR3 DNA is TGTGCCAGCAGCTTAGACTTTAGCGGGAGGGGGGCAGATACGCAGTATTTT.